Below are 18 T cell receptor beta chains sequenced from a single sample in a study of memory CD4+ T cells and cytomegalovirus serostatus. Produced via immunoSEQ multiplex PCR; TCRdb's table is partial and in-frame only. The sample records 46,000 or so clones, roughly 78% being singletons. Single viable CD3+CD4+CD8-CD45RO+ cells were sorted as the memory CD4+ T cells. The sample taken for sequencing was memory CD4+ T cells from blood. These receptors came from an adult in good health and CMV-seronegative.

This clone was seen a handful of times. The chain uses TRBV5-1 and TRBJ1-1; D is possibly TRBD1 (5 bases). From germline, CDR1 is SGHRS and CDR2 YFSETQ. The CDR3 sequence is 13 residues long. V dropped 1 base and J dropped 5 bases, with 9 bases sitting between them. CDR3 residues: CASSLTGVTEAFF. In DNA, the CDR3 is TGCGCCAGCAGCTTGACGGGGGTGACTGAAGCTTTCTTT.

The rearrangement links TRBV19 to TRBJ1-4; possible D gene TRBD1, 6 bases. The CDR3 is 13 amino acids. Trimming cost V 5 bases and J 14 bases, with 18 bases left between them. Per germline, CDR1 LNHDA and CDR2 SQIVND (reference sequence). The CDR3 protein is CASSSRTDGNLFF. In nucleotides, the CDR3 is TGTGCCAGTAGTTCTCGGACAGATGGAAACCTGTTTTTT.

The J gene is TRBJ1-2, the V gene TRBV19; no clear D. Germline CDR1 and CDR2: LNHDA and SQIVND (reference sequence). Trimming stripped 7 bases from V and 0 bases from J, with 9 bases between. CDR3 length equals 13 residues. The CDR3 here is CASNPSPNYGYTF. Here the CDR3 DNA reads TGTGCCAGTAATCCCAGCCCTAACTATGGCTACACCTTC. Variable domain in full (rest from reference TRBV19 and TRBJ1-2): DGGITQSPKYLFRKEGQNVTLSCEQNLNHDAMYWYRQDPGQGLRLIYYSQIVNDFQKGDIAEGYSVSREKKESFPLTVTSAQKNPTAFYLCASNPSPNYGYTFGSGTRLTVV.

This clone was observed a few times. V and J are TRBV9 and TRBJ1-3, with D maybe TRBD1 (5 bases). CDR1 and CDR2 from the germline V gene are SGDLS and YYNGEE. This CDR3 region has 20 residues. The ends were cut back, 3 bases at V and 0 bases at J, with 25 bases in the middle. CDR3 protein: CASSDSVGRAKGSSGNTIYF. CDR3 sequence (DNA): TGTGCCAGCAGCGATTCGGTGGGTCGCGCCAAGGGGAGCTCTGGAAACACCATATATTTT.

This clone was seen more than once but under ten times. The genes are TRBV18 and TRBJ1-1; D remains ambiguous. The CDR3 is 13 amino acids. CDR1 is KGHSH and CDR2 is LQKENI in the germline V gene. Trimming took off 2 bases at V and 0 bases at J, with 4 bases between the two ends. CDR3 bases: TGTGCCAGCTCACCAGGGGTGAACACTGAAGCTTTCTTT. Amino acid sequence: CASSPGVNTEAFF.

The CDR3 region has the DNA TGTGCCAGCAGTTGGGGGGGCGGGCCCCAGCATTTT. Its protein product is CASSWGGGPQHF. V is TRBV25-1 and J is TRBJ1-5; D perhaps matches TRBD1 (6 bases). Trimming removed 5 bases from V and 9 bases from J, with 11 bases in between. CDR3 length: 12 amino acids. CDR1 is MGHDK and CDR2 is SYGVNS in the germline V gene.

The CDR3 nucleotides are TGTGCCAGCAGGCGAGGGTGGGGATCGACTAATGAAAAACTGTTTTTT. It encodes CASRRGWGSTNEKLFF. The V gene is TRBV28, the J gene TRBJ1-4; D ambiguous. V shed 6 bases and J shed 2 bases, with 16 bases lying between them. There are 16 residues in the CDR3. The germline V gene has CDR1 MDHEN and CDR2 SYDVKM.

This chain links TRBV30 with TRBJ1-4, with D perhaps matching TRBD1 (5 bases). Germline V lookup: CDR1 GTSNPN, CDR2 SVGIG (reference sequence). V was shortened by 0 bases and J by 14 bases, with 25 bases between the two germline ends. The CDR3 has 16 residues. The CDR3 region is CAWSVAGVLSGKRLFF. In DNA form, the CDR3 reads TGTGCCTGGAGTGTTGCGGGGGTGCTGTCAGGGAAACGGCTGTTTTTT.

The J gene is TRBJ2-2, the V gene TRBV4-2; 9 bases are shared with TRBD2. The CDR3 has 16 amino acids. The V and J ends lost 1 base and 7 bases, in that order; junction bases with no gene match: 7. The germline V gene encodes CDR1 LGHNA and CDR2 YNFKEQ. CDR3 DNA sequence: TGTGCCAGCAGCCAAGGGGCGGGGGGGCTTGGCGGGGAGCTGTTTTTT. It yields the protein CASSQGAGGLGGELFF.

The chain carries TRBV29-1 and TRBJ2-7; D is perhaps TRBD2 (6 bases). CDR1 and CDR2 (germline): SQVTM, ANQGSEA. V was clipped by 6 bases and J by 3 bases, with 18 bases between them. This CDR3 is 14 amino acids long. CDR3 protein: CSVQRDGGVYEQYF. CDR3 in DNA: TGCAGCGTCCAAAGGGACGGAGGGGTCTACGAGCAGTACTTC.

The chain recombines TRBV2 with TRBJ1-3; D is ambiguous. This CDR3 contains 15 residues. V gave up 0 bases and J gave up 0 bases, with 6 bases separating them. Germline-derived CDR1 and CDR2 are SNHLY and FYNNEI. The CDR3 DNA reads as TGTGCCAGCAGTGAAGCAGAGAGCTCTGGAAACACCATATATTTT. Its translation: CASSEAESSGNTIYF.

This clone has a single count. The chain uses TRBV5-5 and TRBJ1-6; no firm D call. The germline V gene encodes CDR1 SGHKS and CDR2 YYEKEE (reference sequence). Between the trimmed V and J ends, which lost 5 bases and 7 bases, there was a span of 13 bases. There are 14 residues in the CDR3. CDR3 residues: CASSQRVTNSPLHF. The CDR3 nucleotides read TGTGCCAGCAGTCAAAGGGTAACGAATTCACCCCTCCACTTT.

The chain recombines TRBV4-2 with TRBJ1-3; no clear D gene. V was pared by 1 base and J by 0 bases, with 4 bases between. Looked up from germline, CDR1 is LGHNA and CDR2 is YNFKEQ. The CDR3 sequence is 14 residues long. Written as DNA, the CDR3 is TGTGCCAGCAGCCAAGCGAGCTCTGGAAACACCATATATTTT. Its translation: CASSQASSGNTIYF.

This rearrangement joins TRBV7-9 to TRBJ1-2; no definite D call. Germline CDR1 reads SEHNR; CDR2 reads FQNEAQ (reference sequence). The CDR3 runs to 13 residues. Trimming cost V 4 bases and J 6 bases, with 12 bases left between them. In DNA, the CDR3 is TGTGCCAGCAGCTCTCGGTATTCGAATGGCTACACCTTC. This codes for CASSSRYSNGYTF.

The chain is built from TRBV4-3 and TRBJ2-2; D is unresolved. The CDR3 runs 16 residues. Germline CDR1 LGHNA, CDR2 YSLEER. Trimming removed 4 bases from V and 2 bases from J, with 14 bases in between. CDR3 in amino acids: CASSPRASLNTGELFF. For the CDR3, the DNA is TGCGCCAGCAGCCCCCGGGCCTCGTTAAACACCGGGGAGCTGTTTTTT.

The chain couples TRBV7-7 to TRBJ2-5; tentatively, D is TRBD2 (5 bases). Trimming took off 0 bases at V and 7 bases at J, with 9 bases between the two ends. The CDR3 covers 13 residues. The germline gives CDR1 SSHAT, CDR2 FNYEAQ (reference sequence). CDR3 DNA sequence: TGTGCCAGCAGCTTAGCAGAAAGCGGGACCCAGTACTTC. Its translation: CASSLAESGTQYF.

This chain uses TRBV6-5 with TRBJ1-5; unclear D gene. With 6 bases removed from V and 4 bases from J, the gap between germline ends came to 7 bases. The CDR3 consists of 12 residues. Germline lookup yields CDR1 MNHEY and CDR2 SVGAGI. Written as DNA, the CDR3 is TGTGCCAGCAGCCCACCTAATCAGCCCCAGCATTTT. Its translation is CASSPPNQPQHF.

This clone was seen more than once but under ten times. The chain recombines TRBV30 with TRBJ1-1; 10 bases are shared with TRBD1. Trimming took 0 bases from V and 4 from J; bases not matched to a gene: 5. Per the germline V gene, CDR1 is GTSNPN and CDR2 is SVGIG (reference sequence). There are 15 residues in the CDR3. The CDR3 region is CAWSVLGTGVTEAFF. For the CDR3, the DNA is TGTGCCTGGAGTGTACTTGGGACAGGGGTCACTGAAGCTTTCTTT.